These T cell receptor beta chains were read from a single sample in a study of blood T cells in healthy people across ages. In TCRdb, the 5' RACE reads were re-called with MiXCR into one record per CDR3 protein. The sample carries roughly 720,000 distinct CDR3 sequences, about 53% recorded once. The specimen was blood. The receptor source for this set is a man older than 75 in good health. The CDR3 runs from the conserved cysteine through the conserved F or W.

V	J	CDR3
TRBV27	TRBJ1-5	CASSLRSNQPQHF
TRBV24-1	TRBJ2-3	CATSGPERYAYF
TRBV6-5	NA	CASSRGGQFSSEQYF
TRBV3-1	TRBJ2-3	CASTVAGGGTDTQYF
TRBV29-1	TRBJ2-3	CSVERTYDRYAYF
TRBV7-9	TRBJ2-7	CASSLHTSSYEQYF
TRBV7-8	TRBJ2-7	CASTRDGAYEQYF
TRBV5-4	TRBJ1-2	CASSPGTSAAYGYTF
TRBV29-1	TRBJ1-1	CSVELLLNTEAFF
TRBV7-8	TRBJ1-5	CASRRDSDQPQHF
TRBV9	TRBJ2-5	CASSGAAGGQTQYF
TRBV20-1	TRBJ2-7	CSARIATGGYEQYF
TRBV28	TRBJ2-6	CASSPLTVSVRANVLTF
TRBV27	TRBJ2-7	CASSPGPSAYEQYF